The rows below give T cell receptor beta chains drawn from one sample of a study of blood T cell repertoires in COVID-19. Some clones are missing from TCRdb's copy, which holds only in-frame ones; the method was immunoSEQ multiplex PCR. The data show over 200,000 clones, approximately 90% seen once. Source material: PBMCs or T cells enriched from blood (not recorded which). These receptors all stem from a man aged 35 to 55 who had recovered from COVID-19. Each CDR3 is given with its conserved first and last residue. The D gene is left open where the match is weak. Clone sizes are given selectively: once, few, many, or a class where the clone is expanded.

>NA|TRBV5-1|TRBJ1-3|NA
TGCGCCAGCAGCTTGGTGGCAGGTTCGCGTCACACCATATATTTT
CASSLVAGSRHTIYF
>NA|TRBV5-1|TRBJ1-5|NA
TGCGCCAGCAGCTTGGATTTAGCCAGCAATCAGCCCCAGCATTTT
CASSLDLASNQPQHF
>NA|TRBV19|TRBJ1-1|NA
TGTGCCAGTATTGAGGGTCGCACTGAAGCTTTCTTT
CASIEGRTEAFF
>NA|TRBV7-9|TRBJ2-7|NA
TGTGCCAGCAGCTTATCGATCAGCTCCTACGAGCAGTACTTC
CASSLSISSYEQYF
>TRBD1|TRBV5-1|TRBJ1-5|NA
TGCGCCAGCAGCACGACAGGGGACCAGCCCCAGCATTTT
CASSTTGDQPQHF
>NA|TRBV3-1/TRBV3-2|TRBJ2-7|NA
TGTGCCAGCAGCCAAGTCGACGAGCAGTACTTC
CASSQVDEQYF
>NA|TRBV3-1/TRBV3-2|TRBJ1-2|NA
TGTGCCAGCAGCCAAGTAGAATATGGCTACACCTTC
CASSQVEYGYTF
>TRBD1|TRBV5-1|TRBJ1-3|few
TGCGCCAGCAGCCGACAGGGGACTGGAAACACCATATATTTT
CASSRQGTGNTIYF
>NA|TRBV6-5|TRBJ1-5|NA
TGTGCCAGCAGGCGGACAGCCCTTGAGAGTCAGCCCCAGCATTTT
CASRRTALESQPQHF
>TRBD2|TRBV20-1|TRBJ2-5|once
TGCAGTGCTAGTCTTAGACTAGCGGGTCCTAAAGAGACCCAGTACTTC
CSASLRLAGPKETQYF
>TRBD1|TRBV4-2|TRBJ1-2|NA
TGTGCCAGCAGCCTACCTGGGACAGGAAGCTATGGCTACACCTTC
CASSLPGTGSYGYTF
>TRBD2|TRBV5-1|TRBJ2-2|once
TGCGCCAGCAGCTTATCGCGGGAGTTGACCGGGGAGCTGTTTTTT
CASSLSRELTGELFF
>TRBD1|TRBV28|TRBJ2-7|NA
TGTGCCAGCAGTTTAGGGACAGCGATATACGAGCAGTACTTC
CASSLGTAIYEQYF
>TRBD1|TRBV7-6|TRBJ1-2|NA
TGTGCCAGCAGCTCACAGGGGGCGCGTGGCTACACCTTC
CASSSQGARGYTF
>TRBD2|TRBV28|TRBJ2-7|NA
TGTGCCAGCAGTTTGAGGACTAGCGGGATTCACGAGCAGTACTTC
CASSLRTSGIHEQYF
>NA|TRBV6-5|TRBJ1-1|NA
TGTGCCAGCAGCCAGGGTAGGGGGAACACTGAAGCTTTCTTT
CASSQGRGNTEAFF
>NA|TRBV19|TRBJ1-5|NA
TGTGCCAGTAGTTTACAGGGAAGCAATCAGCCCCAGCATTTT
CASSLQGSNQPQHF
>TRBD1|TRBV5-4|TRBJ2-5|NA
TGTGCCAGCAGCCATGGCCCGGGACAGCCACAAGAGACCCAGTACTTC
CASSHGPGQPQETQYF
>NA|TRBV7-6|TRBJ2-1|NA
TGTGCCAGCAGCTTGGGTGTCGAGGCAGACTTCTACAATGAGCAGTTCTTC
CASSLGVEADFYNEQFF
>NA|TRBV6-1|TRBJ1-3|NA
TGTGCCAGCAGTGAGTCACAGGGAGGAAACACCATATATTTT
CASSESQGGNTIYF
>TRBD1|TRBV11-3|TRBJ2-3|NA
TGTGCCAGCAGCTCTATAACAGGGGTTAGGGCAGATACGCAGTATTTT
CASSSITGVRADTQYF
>NA|TRBV27|TRBJ1-3|NA
TGTGCCAGCAGTTTATCGGCGGGGTTTACAGGAAACACCATATATTTT
CASSLSAGFTGNTIYF
>TRBD2|TRBV7-2|TRBJ2-7|NA
TGTGCCAGCAGCCCCGGACTAGCGGGGAAGCCCCTCCAGTACTTC
CASSPGLAGKPLQYF
>TRBD1|TRBV4-2|TRBJ1-5|NA
TGTGCCAGCAGCCATACAGGGGGCGCCTATCAGCCCCAGCATTTT
CASSHTGGAYQPQHF
>NA|TRBV27|TRBJ2-5|few
TGTGCCAGCAGTTTATCCGGAGAGACCCAGTACTTC
CASSLSGETQYF
>TRBD2|TRBV7-9|TRBJ2-5|NA
TGTGCCAGCAGCGTCCGCCCGGGACTAGCGGTTGGCGAGACCCAGTACTTC
CASSVRPGLAVGETQYF
>NA|TRBV28|TRBJ2-3|NA
TGTGCCAGCAGGGGAGGCGTTAGCACAGATACGCAGTATTTT
CASRGGVSTDTQYF
>NA|TRBV18|TRBJ2-7|NA
TGTGCCAGCTCACCGGGGCAGATCTACGAGCAGTACTTC
CASSPGQIYEQYF
>NA|TRBV6-5|TRBJ1-5|NA
TGTGCCAGCCAAGGGGCCTATCAGCCCCAGCATTTT
CASQGAYQPQHF
>NA|TRBV4-1|TRBJ1-5|NA
TGCGCCAGCAGCCAAAATACAGGGTTTGCGCCCCAGCATTTT
CASSQNTGFAPQHF
>NA|TRBV11-3|TRBJ2-5|NA
TGTGCCAGCAGCTTAACCCCGGCCAGCGGACAAGAGACCCAGTACTTC
CASSLTPASGQETQYF
>NA|TRBV5-8|TRBJ2-7|NA
TGTGCCAGCAGCTTCCGGGACAAGTCCTACGAGCAGTACTTC
CASSFRDKSYEQYF
>TRBD2|TRBV10-3|TRBJ2-7|NA
TGTGCCATCAGTGAGGGGAGGGGCTCCTACGAGCAGTACTTC
CAISEGRGSYEQYF
>TRBD1|TRBV11-2|TRBJ2-5|NA
TGTGCCAGCAGCCAGGGCGACAGGGGGCAAGAGACCCAGTACTTC
CASSQGDRGQETQYF
>TRBD2|TRBV28|TRBJ2-5|NA
TGTGCCAGCAGTTCCTGGACTAGCGGGAGAAGAGGCTGGGAGACCCAGTACTTC
CASSSWTSGRRGWETQYF
>TRBD2|TRBV7-7|TRBJ2-3|NA
TGTGCCAGCAGCCTGCTAGCGGGAGTCACAGATACGCAGTATTTT
CASSLLAGVTDTQYF
>TRBD2|TRBV7-9|TRBJ2-1|NA
TGTGCCAGCAGCTTATACGCGGGAGGGTCCTACAATGAGCAGTTCTTC
CASSLYAGGSYNEQFF
>NA|TRBV28|TRBJ1-1|NA
TGTGCCAGCAGTTTCGCTTTCACGGGCACTGAAGCTTTCTTT
CASSFAFTGTEAFF
>NA|TRBV5-1|TRBJ1-5|NA
TGCGCCAGCAGCTTCACAGGGTCTAGCAATCAGCCCCAGCATTTT
CASSFTGSSNQPQHF
>NA|TRBV6-2/TRBV6-3|TRBJ2-2|NA
TGTGCCAGCAGTTATTGGTTCCGTTCAAGTAGCGGGGAGCTGTTTTTT
CASSYWFRSSSGELFF
>TRBD1|TRBV14|TRBJ2-2|NA
TGTGCCAGCAGCCAACGGGGACAGTCAACCGGGGAGCTGTTTTTT
CASSQRGQSTGELFF
>TRBD2|TRBV2|TRBJ2-5|NA
TGTGCCAGCAGGGGGGGACTAGCGGAAGAGACCCAGTACTTC
CASRGGLAEETQYF
>TRBD2|TRBV7-6|TRBJ2-5|NA
TGTGCCAGCAGCTTAGGACTAGCGGATGGCCAGGCCCAGTACTTC
CASSLGLADGQAQYF
>TRBD1|TRBV5-1|TRBJ2-2|NA
TGCGCCAGCAGCCAAGGGACAGCTGGCACCGGGGAGCTGTTTTTT
CASSQGTAGTGELFF
>NA|TRBV27|TRBJ2-1|few
TGTGCCAGCAGTTTATCTACGGACAGCCTCTACAATGAGCAGTTCTTC
CASSLSTDSLYNEQFF
>TRBD1|TRBV3-1/TRBV3-2|TRBJ1-3|NA
TGTGCCAGCAGCTGGACAGGGGGAAACACCATATATTTT
CASSWTGGNTIYF
>NA|TRBV11-2|TRBJ1-1|NA
TGTGCCAGCAGCTTAGCGCGTGTAACCCCTGAAGCTTTCTTT
CASSLARVTPEAFF
>NA|TRBV7-9|TRBJ1-2|NA
TGTGCCAGCAGCTTAGTTGCGACAGGTTATCTATATGGCTACACCTTC
CASSLVATGYLYGYTF
>NA|TRBV7-3|TRBJ1-2|NA
TGTGCCAGCAGCTTAGGCGGGGGCGCGCGGGGCTACACCTTC
CASSLGGGARGYTF